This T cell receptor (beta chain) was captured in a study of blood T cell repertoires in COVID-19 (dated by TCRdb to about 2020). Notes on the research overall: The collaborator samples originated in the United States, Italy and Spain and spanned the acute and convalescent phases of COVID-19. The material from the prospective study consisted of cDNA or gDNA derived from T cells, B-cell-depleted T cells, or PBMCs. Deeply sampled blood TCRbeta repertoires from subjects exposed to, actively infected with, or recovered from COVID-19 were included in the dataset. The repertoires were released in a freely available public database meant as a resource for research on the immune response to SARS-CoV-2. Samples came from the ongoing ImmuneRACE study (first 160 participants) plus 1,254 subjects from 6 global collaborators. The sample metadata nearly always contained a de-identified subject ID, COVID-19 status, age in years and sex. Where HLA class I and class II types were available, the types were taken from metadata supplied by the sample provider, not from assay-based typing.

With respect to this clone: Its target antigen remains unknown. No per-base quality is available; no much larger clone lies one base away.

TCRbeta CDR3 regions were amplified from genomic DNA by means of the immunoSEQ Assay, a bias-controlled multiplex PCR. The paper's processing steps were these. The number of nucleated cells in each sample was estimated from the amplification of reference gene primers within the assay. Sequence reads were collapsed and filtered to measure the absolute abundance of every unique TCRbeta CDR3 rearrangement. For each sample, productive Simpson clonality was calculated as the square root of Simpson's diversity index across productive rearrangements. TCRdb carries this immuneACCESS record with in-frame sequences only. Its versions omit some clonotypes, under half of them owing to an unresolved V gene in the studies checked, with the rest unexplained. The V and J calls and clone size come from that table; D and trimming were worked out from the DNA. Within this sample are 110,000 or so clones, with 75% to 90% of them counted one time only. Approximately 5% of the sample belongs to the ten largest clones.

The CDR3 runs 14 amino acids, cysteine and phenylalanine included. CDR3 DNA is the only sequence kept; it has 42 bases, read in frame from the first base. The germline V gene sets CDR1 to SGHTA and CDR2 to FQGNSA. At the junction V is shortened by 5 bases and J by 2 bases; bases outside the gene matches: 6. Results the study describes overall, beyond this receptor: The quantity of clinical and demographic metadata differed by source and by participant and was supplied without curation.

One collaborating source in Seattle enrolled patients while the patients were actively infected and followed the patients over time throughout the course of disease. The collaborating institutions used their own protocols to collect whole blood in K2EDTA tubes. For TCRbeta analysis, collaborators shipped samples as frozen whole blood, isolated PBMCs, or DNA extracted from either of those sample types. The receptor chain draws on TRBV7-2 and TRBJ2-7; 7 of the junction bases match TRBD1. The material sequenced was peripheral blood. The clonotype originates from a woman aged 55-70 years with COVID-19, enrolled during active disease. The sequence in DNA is TGTGCCAGCAGCCTCGGGGACAGAACCTACGAGCAGTACTTC. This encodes CASSLGDRTYEQYF.